This TCR beta chain was retrieved from a study of OX40 agonist ivuxolimab in advanced cancers. Only in-frame clones appear in the TCRdb table, and some are missing; sequencing was by immunoSEQ multiplex PCR. The profile shows 98,000 or so clones, around 93% of them singletons. Germline CDR1 reads SGHRS; CDR2 reads YFSETQ. The CDR3 has 15 amino acids. The junction had 3 bases not matched to a gene; V was cut back by 0 bases and J by 4 bases. The sample here was CD4+ or CD8+ T cells sorted from blood, taken in a trial of the OX40 agonist ivuxolimab. This chain links TRBV5-1 with TRBJ2-7; TRBD1 matches at 11 bases. The sequence derives from an adult with an advanced solid tumor such as melanoma, head and neck, liver or kidney cancer. The CDR3 bases are TGCGCCAGCAGCTTGGGCGGGACAGGGGGATACGAGCAGTACTTC. Protein sequence: CASSLGGTGGYEQYF.